This passage covers 11 T cell receptor beta chains from one sample sequenced in a study of shared clonotypes between healthy human individuals. CD8 cells regarded as naive lacked CD45RO, were positively chosen for CCR7, and omitted terminally differentiated effector memory CD45RA+ cells. Assay used: immunoSEQ multiplex PCR; TCRdb lists only in-frame clones, some missing. The table has approximately 2,000,000 clones, roughly 93% seen once. The specimen was naive CD8+ T cells from PBMCs. The source is a young man in good health. Some clones in this sample may be carry-over from other donors' samples.

The chain links TRBV11-2 to TRBJ2-7; weak D call: TRBD2 (5 bases). The CDR3 is 12 residues long. Germline CDR1 SGHAT, CDR2 FQNNGV. The V gene lost 5 bases and the J gene lost 5 bases, with 10 bases spanning the gap. This CDR3 is CASSRDGDEQYF. The CDR3 nucleotides are TGTGCCAGCAGCCGCGACGGGGACGAGCAGTACTTC. The full variable domain, rest sourced from reference TRBV11-2 and TRBJ2-7, is EAGVAQSPRYKIIEKRQSVAFWCNPISGHATLYWYQQILGQGPKLLIQFQNNGVVDDSQLPKDRFSAERLKGVDSTLKIQPAKLEDSAVYLCASSRDGDEQYFGPGTRLTVT.

CDR3 amino acids: CASCVGWLVDVGGYTF. CDR3 sequence (DNA): TGTGCCAGCTGTGTGGGCTGGCTCGTGGACGTGGGTGGCTACACCTTC. This rearrangement joins TRBV6-1 to TRBJ1-2; D call uncertain. This CDR3 contains 16 residues. V shed 8 bases and J shed 7 bases, with 26 bases lying between them. Germline loops: CDR1 MNHNS, CDR2 SASEGT.

This CDR3 reads CASSTGGADTQYF. CDR3 nucleotide sequence: TGTGCCAGTAGCACAGGGGGGGCTGATACGCAGTATTTT. The chain joins TRBV19 to TRBJ2-3; a weak D match, TRBD1 (8 bases). The length of the CDR3 is 13 residues. Germline CDR1 LNHDA, CDR2 SQIVND (reference sequence). V lost 6 bases, J lost 6 bases, and 13 bases lay in between.

This chain uses TRBV5-1 with TRBJ2-7; no definite D call. CDR1 SGHRS and CDR2 YFSETQ come from the germline V gene. Trimming stripped 6 bases from V and 2 bases from J, with 18 bases between. There are 15 residues in the CDR3. The CDR3 region is CASTTTGPSTYEQYF. As DNA, the CDR3 is TGCGCCAGCACTACAACTGGTCCCTCCACCTACGAGCAGTACTTC.

The rearrangement joins TRBV7-9 to TRBJ2-1, with D maybe TRBD2 (6 bases). V lost 5 bases to trimming and J lost 13 bases, with 15 bases between them. The germline V gene has CDR1 SEHNR and CDR2 FQNEAQ (reference sequence). The CDR3 loop spans 12 amino acids. The chain's CDR3 is CASSPGMDYQFF. The DNA of the CDR3 is TGTGCCAGCAGCCCCGGTATGGACTACCAGTTCTTC.

The chain uses TRBV9 and TRBJ2-1, with D possibly called TRBD1 or TRBD2 (5 bases each). Trimming removed 3 bases from V and 0 bases from J, with 13 bases in between. CDR3 length: 16 residues. Germline-derived CDR1 and CDR2 are SGDLS and YYNGEE. This CDR3 is CASSERDGSSYNEQFF. In DNA, the CDR3 is TGTGCCAGCAGCGAGAGGGACGGTAGCTCCTACAATGAGCAGTTCTTC.

V gene TRBV16 combines with J gene TRBJ2-7; D is tentatively TRBD1 or TRBD2 (5 bases each). V was cut by 8 bases and J by 3 bases, with 17 bases left in between. CDR3 length: 14 residues. Germline lookup yields CDR1 KGHSY and CDR2 FQNENV. CDR3 loop: CASQHNPGLYEQYF. The DNA of the CDR3 is TGTGCCAGCCAACACAATCCGGGGCTCTACGAGCAGTACTTC.

Of note for this clone: Other DNA sequences of this sample code for an identical CDR3. The chain carries TRBV27 and TRBJ1-1; no reliable D call. With 6 bases removed from V and 5 bases from J, the gap between germline ends came to 13 bases. Germline V gene sequence: CDR1 MNHEY, CDR2 SMNVEV (reference sequence). The length of the CDR3 is 13 residues. This CDR3 reads CASSLGVRTEAFF. The CDR3 DNA reads TGTGCCAGCAGCCTTGGGGTCAGAACTGAAGCTTTCTTT.

The V call is TRBV27, the J call TRBJ2-7; no clear D gene. V lost 2 bases and J lost 3, with 11 bases in between. The CDR3 contains 14 residues. Germline V gene lookup returns CDR1 MNHEY and CDR2 SMNVEV (reference sequence). The CDR3 spells CASSLRAPYYEQYF. The CDR3 region has the DNA TGTGCCAGCAGTTTAAGGGCCCCGTACTACGAGCAGTACTTC.

The chain combines TRBV7-9 with TRBJ2-3; a weak D match, TRBD2 (5 bases). With 4 bases removed from V and 4 bases from J, the gap between germline ends came to 12 bases. CDR3 length: 14 amino acids. From germline, CDR1 is SEHNR and CDR2 FQNEAQ (reference sequence). CDR3 loop: CASSSSSSADTQYF. DNA of the CDR3: TGTGCCAGCAGCTCCTCTAGTAGCGCAGATACGCAGTATTTT.

The chain joins TRBV19 to TRBJ1-1; 7 bases are shared with TRBD1. The CDR3 totals 13 residues. From germline, CDR1 is LNHDA and CDR2 SQIVND (reference sequence). V dropped 11 bases and J dropped 3; count of bases not matched to a gene: 9. The CDR3 nucleotides are TGTGCCGCCAAGAGGGGGCGGGACACTGAAGCTTTCTTT. This codes for CAAKRGRDTEAFF.